The clone carrying this TCR beta chain occurred many times. Its antigen is not identified. This entry is derived from a study of early T cells in non-severe SARS-CoV-2 infection. About the study: Sequencing was performed on bulk RNA from unsorted whole blood, leaving chains unpaired. General study results and limits: Clonotype matching in VDJdb favored anti-spike CD8 responses and did not capture private and CD4 specificities.

The CDR3 length is 13 residues. V lost 2 bases, J lost 9 bases, and 13 bases lay in between. Germline V gene sequence: CDR1 SGHVS, CDR2 FQNEAQ. Individual cDNA molecules were tagged with unique molecular identifiers. TCRdb re-called the 5' RACE reads through MiXCR, storing one row per CDR3 protein. The sample includes tens of thousands of distinct CDR3 sequences, roughly 10% of them seen just once. The sequenced sample was whole blood. This receptor was taken from an adult who was a healthcare worker with PCR-confirmed SARS-CoV-2 infection or an uninfected control (not recorded which). The chain links TRBV7-8 to TRBJ2-5; possibly TRBD1 or TRBD2 for D (5 bases each). The CDR3, as DNA: TGTGCCAGCAGCTTAACGGGACGGGTGGCCCAGTACTTC. Translation gives CASSLTGRVAQYF.